This T cell receptor beta chain is drawn from a study of control samples from healthy donors and cancer patients. Sequencing used immunoSEQ multiplex PCR; TCRdb keeps in-frame clones, though not all of them. The top ten clones hold roughly 9% of a sample with over 110,000 clones, approximately 91% of them seen once. The length of the CDR3 is 12 residues. V lost 4 bases and J lost 6, with 7 bases in between. Germline V lookup: CDR1 SGHKS, CDR2 YYEKEE (reference sequence). The clonotype was recovered from a woman in her twenties or thirties in good health. The genes are TRBV5-5 and TRBJ2-2; D uncertain. The sequenced sample consisted of blood. CDR3 in amino acids: CASSLYAGELFF. DNA of the CDR3: TGTGCCAGCAGCCTCTACGCCGGGGAGCTGTTTTTT.